Described below is a single TCR beta chain sequence and its context. The antigen remains unidentified. The data originate from a study of neurological immune-mediated disorders. Study observations and caveats: There were no CDR3 amino acid sequences shared by expanded clones across subjects, a result suggesting private repertoires in all groups.

Trimming at V came to 6 bases and at J to 2 bases, leaving 7 bases not matched to a gene. The CDR3 spans 14 residues. Germline lookup yields CDR1 DFQATT and CDR2 SNEGSKA (reference sequence). The cDNA was produced through 5'RACE with 10-nucleotide random UMIs. One entry per CDR3 protein, called by TCRdb with MiXCR from the 5' RACE reads. The data show 20,000 to 25,000 distinct CDR3 sequences, with about 9.4% seen just once and approximately 21% held by the top ten. The chain carries TRBV20-1 and TRBJ2-3; 8 bases are a match to TRBD2. Sample: PBMCs. The clonotype was recovered from a woman aged 55-70 years with HTLV-1-associated myelopathy (HAM/TSP). CDR3 loop: CSALGAGVTDTQYF. The CDR3 nucleotides read TGCAGTGCATTGGGAGCGGGGGTCACAGATACGCAGTATTTT.